This passage covers 9 T cell receptor beta chains from one sample sequenced in a study of blood T cell repertoires in COVID-19. Sequencing was performed with immunoSEQ multiplex PCR; in TCRdb, only in-frame clones are kept and a portion is missing. The repertoire has under 250,000 clones, 82% of them found once; the top ten carry less than 4%. Sequencing was carried out using peripheral blood. These receptors all stem from a woman between 18 and 29 years old with acute or convalescent COVID-19.

The chain has TRBV28 and TRBJ2-2; 8 bases are a match to TRBD1. The V gene's germline CDR1 is MDHEN and CDR2 SYDVKM. The length of the CDR3 is 15 residues. The J segment lost 3 bases and the V segment lost 6 bases, leaving 6 bases of the junction unmatched. The CDR3 coding sequence is TGTGCCAGCAGATCACAGGGGGGAGACACCGGGGAGCTGTTTTTT. Residues: CASRSQGGDTGELFF.

This chain connects TRBV10-1 to TRBJ2-7; 13 nucleotides line up with TRBD2. The germline V gene has CDR1 WNHNN and CDR2 SYGVQD (reference sequence). The ends lost 6 bases at V and 4 bases at J; junction bases unmatched: 9. The CDR3 loop spans 16 amino acids. CDR3 nucleotides: TGCGCCAGCAGAAGACTAGCGGGAGGAGGGCTTTACGAGCAGTACTTC. Amino acid sequence: CASRRLAGGGLYEQYF.

The chain combines TRBV5-1 with TRBJ2-2; D gene uncertain. The ends were cut back, 3 bases at V and 1 base at J, with 10 bases in the middle. The germline CDR1 and CDR2 sequences are SGHRS and YFSETQ. The CDR3 is 15 residues long. CDR3 region: CASSSVWRNTGELFF. The CDR3, as DNA: TGCGCCAGCAGCTCCGTCTGGAGGAACACCGGGGAGCTGTTTTTT.

This chain joins TRBV4-3 and TRBJ2-2, with 8 bases that match TRBD2. Germline V CDR1 and CDR2: LGHNA, YSLEER. The CDR3 consists of 18 residues. V lost 1 base and J lost 5; bases outside the gene matches: 12. The CDR3 protein is CASSQASSGSFRTGELFF. The DNA of the CDR3 is TGCGCCAGCAGCCAAGCGTCGAGCGGGAGCTTTAGGACCGGGGAGCTGTTTTTT.

This chain links TRBV27 with TRBJ2-7; 9 bases line up with TRBD1. The CDR3 covers 14 residues. CDR1 and CDR2 from the germline V gene are MNHEY and SMNVEV (reference sequence). V shed 5 bases and J 4 bases; nucleotides not matched to a gene: 6. CDR3 loop: CASSDGTGSYEQYF. CDR3 nucleotides: TGTGCCAGCAGTGATGGGACAGGGTCATACGAGCAGTACTTC.

The V call is TRBV19, the J call TRBJ2-3; the match to TRBD2 covers 12 bases. The germline V gene encodes CDR1 LNHDA and CDR2 SQIVND (reference sequence). The length of the CDR3 is 18 residues. Trimming cost V 3 bases and J 3 bases; bases outside gene matches: 10. The CDR3 sequence: CASSMALLAGGGTDTQYF. The CDR3 DNA reads TGTGCCAGTAGTATGGCCCTTCTAGCGGGGGGGGGAACAGATACGCAGTATTTT.

The V and J genes are TRBV7-2 and TRBJ2-3; 13 bases line up with TRBD2. Per germline, CDR1 SGHTA and CDR2 FQGNSA. The CDR3 consists of 16 residues. Trimming took 4 bases from V and 3 from J; bases not matched to a gene: 4. The CDR3 region is CASSSRTSGRTDTQYF. CDR3 nucleotide sequence: TGTGCCAGCAGCTCCCGGACTAGCGGGAGAACAGATACGCAGTATTTT.

The chain recombines TRBV7-9 with TRBJ2-3; perhaps TRBD2 as D (7 bases). The length of the CDR3 is 16 residues. CDR1 and CDR2 (germline): SEHNR, FQNEAQ (reference sequence). Trimming pared 0 bases from V and 2 bases from J, leaving 12 bases between. The CDR3, as DNA: TGTGCCAGCAGCTTAGCCAGCGGGGACAACACAGATACGCAGTATTTT. It specifies CASSLASGDNTDTQYF.

This chain joins TRBV4-3 and TRBJ1-2, with TRBD1 matching 11 bases. Per the germline V gene, CDR1 is LGHNA and CDR2 is YSLEER. After removal of 1 base from V and 7 bases from J, the junction contained 5 bases not matched to a gene. The CDR3 sequence is 15 residues long. The CDR3 loop reads CASSQGTGGAFGYTF. The CDR3 bases are TGCGCCAGCAGCCAAGGGACAGGGGGCGCATTTGGCTACACCTTC.